The T cell receptor beta chain described here comes from a study of CD8+ T cells in alopecia areata. Across the study: Those patients who were treated received oral tofacitinib, which was given at 5 to 10 mg twice daily for moderate-to-severe alopecia areata.

The treatment here: oral pan-JAK inhibitor, 5-10 mg twice daily. Extraction and reverse transcription of RNA yielded cDNA as the sequencing template. This table comes from immunoSEQ multiplex PCR, and its TCRdb copy is limited to in-frame clones, with some not included. The data hold 150,000 to 250,000 clones, with roughly 60% observed a single time. The V gene lost 5 bases and the J gene lost 4 bases, with 8 bases spanning the gap. The CDR3 spans 11 residues. Germline CDR1 is SQVTM and CDR2 is ANQGSEA. The rearrangement joins TRBV29-1 to TRBJ1-2; D ambiguous. The source was CD4+ T cells sorted from blood, collected at week 24, from a patient treated with tofacitinib. The clonotype was recovered from a human donor with alopecia areata. The CDR3 sequence: CSVRGPYGYTF. The CDR3 coding sequence is TGCAGCGTTCGGGGTCCCTATGGCTACACCTTC.